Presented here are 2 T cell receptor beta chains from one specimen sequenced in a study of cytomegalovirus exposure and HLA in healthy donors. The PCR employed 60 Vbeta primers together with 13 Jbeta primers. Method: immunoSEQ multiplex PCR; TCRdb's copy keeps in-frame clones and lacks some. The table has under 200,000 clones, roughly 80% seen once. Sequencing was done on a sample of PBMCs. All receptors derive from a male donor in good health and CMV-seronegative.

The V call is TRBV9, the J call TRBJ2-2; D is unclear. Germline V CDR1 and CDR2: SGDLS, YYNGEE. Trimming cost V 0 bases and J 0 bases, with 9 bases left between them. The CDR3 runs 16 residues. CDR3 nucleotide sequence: TGTGCCAGCAGCGTAGCTGGCGGTGCGAACACCGGGGAGCTGTTTTTT. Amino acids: CASSVAGGANTGELFF.

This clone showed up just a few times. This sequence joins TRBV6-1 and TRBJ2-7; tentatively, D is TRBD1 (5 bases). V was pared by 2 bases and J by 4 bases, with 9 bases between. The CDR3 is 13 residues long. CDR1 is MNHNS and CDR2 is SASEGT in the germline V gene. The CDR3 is CASSEWGPYEQYF. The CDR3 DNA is TGTGCCAGCAGTGAATGGGGCCCATACGAGCAGTACTTC.